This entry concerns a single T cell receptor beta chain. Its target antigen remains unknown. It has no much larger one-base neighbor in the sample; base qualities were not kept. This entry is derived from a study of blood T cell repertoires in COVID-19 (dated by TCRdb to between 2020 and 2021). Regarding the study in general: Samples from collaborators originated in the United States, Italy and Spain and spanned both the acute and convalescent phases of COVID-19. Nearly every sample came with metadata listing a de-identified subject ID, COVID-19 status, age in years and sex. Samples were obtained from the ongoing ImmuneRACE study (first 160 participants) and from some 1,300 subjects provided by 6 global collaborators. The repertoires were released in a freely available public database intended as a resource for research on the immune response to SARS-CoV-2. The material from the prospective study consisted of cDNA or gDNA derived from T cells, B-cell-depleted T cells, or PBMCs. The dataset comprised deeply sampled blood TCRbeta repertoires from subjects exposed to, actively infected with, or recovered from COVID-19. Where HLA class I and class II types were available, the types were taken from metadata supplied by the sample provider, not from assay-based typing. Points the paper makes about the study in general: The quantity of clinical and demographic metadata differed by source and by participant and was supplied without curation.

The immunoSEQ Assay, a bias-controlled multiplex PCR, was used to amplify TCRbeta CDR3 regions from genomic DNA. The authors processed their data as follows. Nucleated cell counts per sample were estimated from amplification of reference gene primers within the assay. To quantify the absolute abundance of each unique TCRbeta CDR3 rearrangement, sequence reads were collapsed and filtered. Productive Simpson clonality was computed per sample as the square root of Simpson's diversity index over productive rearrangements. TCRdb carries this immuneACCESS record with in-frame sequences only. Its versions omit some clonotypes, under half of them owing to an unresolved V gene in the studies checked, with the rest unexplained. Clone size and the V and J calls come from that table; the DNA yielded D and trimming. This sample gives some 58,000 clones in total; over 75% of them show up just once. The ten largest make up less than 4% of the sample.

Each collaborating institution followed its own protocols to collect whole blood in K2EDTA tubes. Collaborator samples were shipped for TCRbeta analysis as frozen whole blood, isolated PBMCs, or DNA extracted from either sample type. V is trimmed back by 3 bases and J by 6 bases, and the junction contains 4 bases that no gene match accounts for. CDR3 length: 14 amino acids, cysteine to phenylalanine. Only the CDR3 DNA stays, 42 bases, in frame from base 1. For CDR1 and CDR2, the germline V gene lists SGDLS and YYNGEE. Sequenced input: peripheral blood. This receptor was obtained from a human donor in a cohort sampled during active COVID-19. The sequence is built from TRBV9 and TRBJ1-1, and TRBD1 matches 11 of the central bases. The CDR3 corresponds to CASSAGQGAAEAFF. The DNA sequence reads TGTGCCAGCAGCGCTGGACAGGGGGCAGCTGAAGCTTTCTTT.